This T cell receptor beta chain was found in a study of cytomegalovirus exposure and HLA in healthy donors. At the level of the study: An earlier analysis identified 120 million or so unique TCR beta sequences in 150 million to 200 million T cells.

With respect to this clone: What it recognizes is unknown.

This PCR relied on a set of 60 Vbeta primers and 13 Jbeta primers. Clones were read by immunoSEQ multiplex PCR, and TCRdb kept only the in-frame ones, dropping some. The profile shows 150,000 to 200,000 clones, around 80% of them singletons. Overall study results and limits: CMV serostatus was the sole immune exposure data available. Cytomegalovirus-associated TCR beta chains were listed, numbering some 180. Prior analysis indicated that the majority of TCR beta V segments exhibited productivity approximately 90% or approximately 30% of the time.

Germline-derived CDR1 and CDR2 are SGDLS and YYNGEE. Trimming cost V 5 bases and J 8 bases, with 17 bases left between them. The CDR3 has 14 residues. The TCR comes from a man younger than 45 in good health and CMV-seronegative. The V gene is TRBV9, the J gene TRBJ2-1, with D maybe TRBD2 (6 bases). Sequencing used PBMCs. The CDR3 is CASRPPGLRDEQFF. The CDR3 coding sequence is TGTGCCAGCAGGCCCCCGGGACTTCGGGATGAGCAGTTCTTC. The full variable domain, its missing parts supplied by reference TRBV9 and TRBJ2-1, is DSGVTQTPKHLITATGQRVTLRCSPRSGDLSVYWYQQSLDQGLQFLIQYYNGEERAKGNILERFSAQQFPDLHSELNLSSLELGDSALYFCASRPPGLRDEQFFGPGTRLTVL.